This TCR beta chain was sequenced in a study of blood T cell repertoires in COVID-19. The wider study: Acute-phase and convalescent COVID-19 samples originated in the United States, Italy and Spain. T cells, B-cell-depleted T cells, or PBMCs supplied cDNA or gDNA.

V trimming: 4 bases; J trimming: 3 bases; junction bases outside the gene matches: 7. Germline CDR1 is LGHNA and CDR2 is YNFKEQ. CDR3 size: 18 residues. The authors' processing: Estimated nucleated cell counts came from reference gene primer amplification. Generated by immunoSEQ multiplex PCR, the TCRdb table keeps only in-frame clones and is missing some. V, J and clone size are taken as reported in that table, and D and trimming were inferred from the DNA itself. The sample records over 250,000 clones, around 90% being singletons. The clonotype was recovered from a man aged 55-75 years who had recovered from COVID-19. V is TRBV4-2 and J is TRBJ2-2; 14 positions agree with TRBD2. The sequencing input was peripheral blood. CDR3 amino acids: CASSRETSGGVYTGELFF. Written as DNA, the CDR3 is TGTGCCAGCAGCCGGGAGACTAGCGGGGGGGTCTACACCGGGGAGCTGTTTTTT.